This T cell receptor (beta chain) was recovered during a study of blood T cell repertoires in COVID-19 (dated by TCRdb to about 2020). For context, the study as a whole: The collaborator samples originated in the United States, Italy and Spain and spanned the acute and convalescent phases of COVID-19. The material from the prospective study consisted of cDNA or gDNA derived from T cells, B-cell-depleted T cells, or PBMCs. Subjects who had been exposed to COVID-19, were actively infected with it, or had recovered from it provided the deeply sampled blood TCRbeta repertoires that made up the dataset. The repertoires were made available in a free public database intended to serve as a resource for research on the immune response to SARS-CoV-2. Samples were obtained from the ongoing ImmuneRACE study (first 160 participants) and from 1,000 to 1,500 subjects provided by 6 global collaborators. Nearly every sample came with metadata listing a de-identified subject ID, COVID-19 status, age in years and sex. Where available, HLA class I and class II types were taken from metadata supplied by the sample provider and were not determined by assay-based typing. Points the paper makes about the study in general: How much clinical and demographic metadata was included differed by source and by participant, and the metadata was provided uncurated.

TCRbeta CDR3 regions were amplified from genomic DNA using the immunoSEQ Assay, a bias-controlled multiplex PCR. As for how the authors treated the data: Within the assay, amplification of reference gene primers was used to estimate how many nucleated cells each sample contained. Sequence reads were collapsed and filtered to measure the absolute abundance of every unique TCRbeta CDR3 rearrangement. For each sample, productive Simpson clonality was calculated as the square root of Simpson's diversity index across productive rearrangements. TCRdb carries this immuneACCESS record with in-frame sequences only. Its versions omit some clonotypes, under half of them owing to an unresolved V gene in the studies checked, with the rest unexplained. V, J and clone size are taken as reported in that table, and D and trimming were inferred from the DNA itself. The sample table records a few hundred thousand clones; 88% of these occur just once. 3% of the sample is held by the ten biggest clonotypes.

With regard to this clone: It has no known antigen specificity. Base-call qualities are not available, and no considerably larger clone is one nucleotide away.

In the prospective study, participants were about 18 to 90 years old, resided in 20 to 30 geographic areas of the United States, and were enrolled through a virtual design. Cohort assignment in the prospective study relied on participant-reported clinical history from a screening survey and a study questionnaire. Recovered participants in ImmuneRACE Cohort 3 were defined as having two consecutive negative NP/OP PCR tests, clearance from a healthcare professional, or resolution of symptoms. Each participant in the prospective study had whole blood, serum and a nasopharyngeal or oropharyngeal swab collected by mobile phlebotomists. Participants in the prospective study had the option to provide additional blood draws and questionnaires over a roughly 2-month period. Blood samples from the prospective study were shipped frozen or at room temperature prior to DNA extraction. Specimen: PBMCs or T cells enriched from blood (not recorded which). The source is a woman in her forties or fifties who had recovered from COVID-19.

This receptor carries the CDR3 CASSIAGTRPPNEQFF. The DNA sequence is TGTGCCAGTAGTATAGCCGGGACTCGACCTCCGAATGAGCAGTTCTTC. The chain couples TRBV19 to TRBJ2-1, and possibly TRBD2, on 6 matching bases. CDR1 and CDR2 were assigned from the germline V gene (reference sequence) as LNHDA and SQIVND. Cut back by 1 base and 7 bases, the V and J ends lie 17 bases apart. Taken from cysteine to phenylalanine, the CDR3 has 16 residues. Just CDR3 DNA is preserved here, 48 bases in frame from base 1. Joined to the reference TRBV19 and TRBJ2-1 proteins, this CDR3 gives the full variable domain: DGGITQSPKYLFRKEGQNVTLSCEQNLNHDAMYWYRQDPGQGLRLIYYSQIVNDFQKGDIAEGYSVSREKKESFPLTVTSAQKNPTAFYLCASSIAGTRPPNEQFFGPGTRLTVL.